This entry lists 5 T cell receptor beta chains sequenced from one sample in a study of T cell responses to AZD1222 COVID-19 vaccine. The method was immunoSEQ multiplex PCR; TCRdb's version includes in-frame clones alone and lacks a portion of them. The sample lists around 100,000 clones, approximately 90% occurring once. The source was peripheral blood, collected on day 0 of AZD1222 vaccination. Every receptor here comes from an adult in good health.

This clone was detected only once. The chain couples TRBV19 to TRBJ1-4; D unclear. V dropped 3 bases and J dropped 0 bases, with 8 bases sitting between them. The CDR3 is 15 residues long. The germline V gene encodes CDR1 LNHDA and CDR2 SQIVND (reference sequence). CDR3 sequence (DNA): TGTGCCAGTAGTATCGCGGCATCAACTAATGAAAAACTGTTTTTT. Protein: CASSIAASTNEKLFF.

The chain links TRBV21-1 to TRBJ1-5. TRBV21-1 is classified as a pseudogene. This CDR3 has 16 residues. For the CDR3, the DNA is TGTGCCAGCAGGCTCTCGGGGGAGGCAGTTGGGGGGCCCCAGCATTTT. It yields the protein CASRLSGEAVGGPQHF.

The chain employs TRBV7-2 and TRBJ1-2, with 9 positions matching TRBD1. J lost 2 bases, V lost 7 bases, and 5 bases had no gene match. The CDR3 has 14 residues. Germline V gene data show CDR1 as SGHTA and CDR2 as FQGNSA. Written as DNA, the CDR3 is TGTGCCAGCAAACCGGGACAGGGCAACTATGGCTACACCTTC. Its translation: CASKPGQGNYGYTF.

The chain uses TRBV19 and TRBJ1-3; TRBD1 matches at 7 bases. CDR1 LNHDA and CDR2 SQIVND come from the germline V gene (reference sequence). The length of the CDR3 is 17 residues. The ends lost 9 bases at V and 0 bases at J; junction bases unmatched: 14. Here the CDR3 reads CASSPRGQIVSGNTIYF. CDR3 sequence (DNA): TGTGCCAGCAGCCCCAGGGGACAGATTGTCTCTGGAAACACCATATATTTT.

The rearrangement uses TRBV6-2 or TRBV6-3 and TRBJ1-4; D is unclear. Trimming shortened V by 4 bases and J by 7 bases, and 22 bases separated the two germline ends. Germline-derived CDR1 and CDR2 are MNHEY and SVGEGT. The CDR3 totals 17 residues. CDR3 sequence: CASSFYGLAGAVEKLFF. As DNA, the CDR3 is TGTGCCAGCAGTTTTTATGGGTTGGCAGGCGCTGTTGAAAAACTGTTTTTT.